This T cell receptor (beta chain) was retrieved from a study of shared clonotypes between healthy human individuals. Broader study findings: Clonotype sharing across donors was expected to vary with sequencing depth.

The assay was immunoSEQ multiplex PCR, and TCRdb's table has in-frame clones only and misses some. The repertoire holds some 530,000 clones, with approximately 80% as singletons. On this clone: Its target is not known.

This TCR was sampled from a woman aged 40 to 50 in good health. Some clones in this sample may be carry-over from other donors' samples. The sequencing sample was made of PBMCs.

The CDR3 spells CASSLTGTDNNEQFF. CDR3 nucleotides: TGTGCCAGCAGTCTTACCGGGACAGACAACAATGAGCAGTTCTTC. The chain links TRBV6-4 to TRBJ2-1, with 7 bases aligning to TRBD1. The V segment lost 5 bases and the J segment 5 bases; nucleotides outside the gene matches: 9. The CDR3 contains 15 residues. Germline-derived CDR1 and CDR2 are MRHNA and SNTAGT.